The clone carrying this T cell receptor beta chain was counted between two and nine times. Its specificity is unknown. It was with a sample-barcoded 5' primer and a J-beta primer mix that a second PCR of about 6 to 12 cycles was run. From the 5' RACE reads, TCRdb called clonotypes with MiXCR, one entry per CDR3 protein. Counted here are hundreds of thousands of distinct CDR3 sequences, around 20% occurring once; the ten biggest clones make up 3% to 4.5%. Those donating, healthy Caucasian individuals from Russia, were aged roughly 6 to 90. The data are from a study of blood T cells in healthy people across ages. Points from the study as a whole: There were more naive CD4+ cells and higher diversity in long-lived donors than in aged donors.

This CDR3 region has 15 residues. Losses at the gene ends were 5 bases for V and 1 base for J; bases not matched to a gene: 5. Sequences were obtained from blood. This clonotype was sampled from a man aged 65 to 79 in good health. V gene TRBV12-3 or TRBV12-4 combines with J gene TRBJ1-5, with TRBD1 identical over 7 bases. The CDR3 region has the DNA TGTGCCAGCAGTCAGACAGGGAAGAGCAATCAGCCCCAGCATTTT. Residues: CASSQTGKSNQPQHF.